The 14 T cell receptor beta chains given below trace back to one sample, sequenced in a study of blood T cells in healthy people across ages (dated by TCRdb to about 2015). The library came from 5' RACE. The data were produced on an Illumina HiSeq 2500. A second PCR of roughly 6 to 11 cycles was run with a J-beta primer mix and a sample-barcoded 5' primer. TCRdb applied fastp at Q25 and MiXCR to the public reads, then kept only in-frame beta chains. Each CDR3 protein appears once, grouped with its most common genes and DNA. The sample table holds 850,000 to 1,000,000 distinct CDR3 sequences, of which approximately 49% were seen once. The ten top clones hold 10% to 15% of the sample. Sequencing was done on a sample of blood. The receptors were sampled from a man younger than 45 in good health.

This clonotype has ten or more counts. The chain recombines TRBV4-2 with TRBJ2-5; 10 nucleotides agree with TRBD2. V lost 1 base to trimming and J lost 6 bases; unmatched junction nucleotides: 5. CDR3 size: 15 residues. Germline assignment: CDR1 LGHNA and CDR2 YNFKEQ. CDR3 DNA sequence: TGTGCCAGCAGCCAAGTTAGCGGGGGGCCCCAGACCCAGTACTTC. It yields the protein CASSQVSGGPQTQYF.

This chain uses TRBV12-3 or TRBV12-4 with TRBJ2-6; D is uncertain. V gave up 5 bases and J gave up 0 bases, with 14 bases separating them. This CDR3 has 17 residues. Here the CDR3 reads CASSARPRSSGANVLTF. The CDR3 DNA sequence: TGTGCCAGCAGTGCGCGACCGAGAAGCTCTGGGGCCAACGTCCTGACTTTC.

A note on this clonotype: Germline and junction disagree at one end, which may indicate a read error. The rearrangement links TRBV3-1 to TRBJ1-2, with D possibly being TRBD1 (5 bases). The CDR3 is 16 amino acids. Germline lookup yields CDR1 LGHDT and CDR2 YNNKEL (reference sequence). DNA of the CDR3: TGTGCCGGCAGCCAAGGGGTCGGACTTCGGGGCTATGGCTACACCTTC. Translated, it gives CAGSQGVGLRGYGYTF.

The V call is TRBV24-1, the J call TRBJ2-1; the D is unclear. Germline V gene data show CDR1 as KGHDR and CDR2 as SFDVKD. V was pared by 0 bases and J by 0 bases, with 11 bases between. The CDR3 covers 17 residues. The CDR3 DNA sequence: TGTGCCACCAGTGATTTGAGGGCGCCTAGCTCCTACAATGAGCAGTTCTTC. Protein: CATSDLRAPSSYNEQFF.

This sequence joins TRBV4-3 and TRBJ1-4; weak D call: TRBD1 (5 bases). Germline V gene lookup returns CDR1 LGHNA and CDR2 YSLEER. V shed 3 bases and J shed 0 bases, with 11 bases lying between them. CDR3 length: 16 residues. The CDR3 reads CASSQATQATNEKLFF. CDR3 bases: TGCGCCAGCAGCCAGGCAACACAGGCAACTAATGAAAAACTGTTTTTT.

This clonotype was seen once. The V and J genes are TRBV3-1 and TRBJ2-3, with D hard to call. Trimming stripped 2 bases from V and 2 bases from J, with 5 bases between. This CDR3 is 13 amino acids long. Looked up from germline, CDR1 is LGHDT and CDR2 is YNNKEL (reference sequence). CDR3 loop: CASSQLITDTQYF. The CDR3 DNA is TGTGCCAGCAGCCAACTTATCACAGATACGCAGTATTTT.

V and J are TRBV7-9 and TRBJ1-2; D is unclear. The V end lost 1 base, the J end lost 2 bases, and 17 bases lay between the germline ends. Germline values: CDR1 SEHNR, CDR2 FQNEAQ (reference sequence). This CDR3 is 17 amino acids long. As DNA, the CDR3 is TGTGCCAGCAGCTTAGGGGAGGAGATGGACGTCAACTATGGCTACACCTTC. As protein: CASSLGEEMDVNYGYTF.

This clonotype came up a few times. The chain has TRBV27 and TRBJ2-7; the match to TRBD2 covers 8 bases. Germline-derived CDR1 and CDR2 are MNHEY and SMNVEV (reference sequence). The CDR3 loop spans 15 amino acids. V shed 8 bases and J 0 bases; nucleotides not matched to a gene: 9. CDR3 amino acids: CASRTSGFPSYEQYF. DNA for the CDR3: TGTGCCAGCCGTACTAGCGGTTTCCCCTCCTACGAGCAGTACTTC.

The genes are TRBV12-3 or TRBV12-4 and TRBJ2-7; D remains ambiguous. The J call may be mistaken, given a closer DNA end match to TRBJ2-5. CDR3 size: 13 residues. CDR3 loop: CASSSQLSETQYF. The CDR3 DNA follows: TGTGCCAGCAGCTCCCAGTTATCAGAGACCCAGTACTTC.

This clonotype turned up a few times. This chain links TRBV5-1 with TRBJ2-1; D possibly matches TRBD1 or TRBD2 (5 bases each). The CDR3 covers 15 residues. Germline assignment: CDR1 SGHRS and CDR2 YFSETQ. V lost 7 bases to trimming and J lost 0 bases, with 14 bases between them. CDR3 DNA sequence: TGCGCCAGCCACCGGGACGGCTCCTCCTACAATGAGCAGTTCTTC. Protein: CASHRDGSSYNEQFF.

This chain joins TRBV27 and TRBJ2-2; D perhaps matches TRBD1 (6 bases). CDR1 is MNHEY and CDR2 is SMNVEV in the germline V gene (reference sequence). The CDR3 is 15 amino acids. With 1 base removed from V and 7 bases from J, the gap between germline ends came to 13 bases. The CDR3 region is CASSLFQGSGGELFF. As DNA, the CDR3 is TGTGCCAGCAGTTTATTCCAGGGGTCGGGCGGGGAGCTGTTTTTT.

This clonotype was detected only a few times. V is TRBV10-3 and J is TRBJ2-3, with 10 bases that match TRBD2. The CDR3 spans 15 residues. The V gene end was trimmed by 5 bases and the J gene end by 1 base; junction bases not matched to a gene: 3. Germline values: CDR1 ENHRY, CDR2 SYGVKD. The CDR3 loop reads CAISRLAGGTDTQYF. The CDR3 nucleotides are TGTGCCATCAGTCGTCTAGCGGGGGGCACAGATACGCAGTATTTT.

This clonotype has only a few counts. The CDR3 loop reads CASSLGYRETQYF. CDR3 in DNA: TGCGCCAGCAGCTTGGGGTACAGGGAGACCCAGTACTTC. The chain employs TRBV5-1 and TRBJ2-5, with D perhaps TRBD1 (5 bases). CDR3 length equals 13 residues. With 0 bases removed from V and 5 bases from J, the gap between germline ends came to 8 bases. From germline, CDR1 is SGHRS and CDR2 YFSETQ.

The chain couples TRBV28 to TRBJ1-4, with D unclear. Trimming cost V 11 bases and J 8 bases, with 18 bases left between them. This CDR3 comprises 13 residues. Per the germline V gene, CDR1 is MDHEN and CDR2 is SYDVKM. The DNA for the CDR3 is TGTGCCGCCGCCCCCAGACGTGGCGAAAAACTGTTTTTT. It translates to CAAAPRRGEKLFF.